The rows below give T cell receptor beta chains drawn from one sample of a study. This table comes from immunoSEQ multiplex PCR, and its TCRdb copy is limited to in-frame clones, with some not included. The top ten clones hold 4.4% of a sample with 60,000 to 75,000 clones, roughly 95% of them seen once. Sequencing used PBMCs. All receptors derive from a man aged 35 to 55 with rheumatoid arthritis. CDR3s include the opening cysteine and the closing phenylalanine or tryptophan. Fields, in order: V gene, J gene, D gene, CDR3 protein, CDR3 DNA. A D gene is named only where the DNA matches it firmly.

V gene: TRBV15
J gene: TRBJ1-1
D gene: -
CDR3 protein: CATSREGTRAWTEAFF
CDR3 DNA: TGTGCCACCAGCAGAGAGGGGACGCGGGCTTGGACTGAAGCTTTCTTT

V gene: TRBV20-1
J gene: TRBJ2-2
D gene: -
CDR3 protein: CSAREYGELFF
CDR3 DNA: TGCAGTGCTAGAGAATACGGGGAGCTGTTTTTT

V gene: TRBV4-3
J gene: TRBJ2-5
D gene: TRBD1
CDR3 protein: CASSQDQTGPRETQYF
CDR3 DNA: TGCGCCAGCAGCCAAGATCAGACAGGGCCGAGAGAGACCCAGTACTTC

V gene: TRBV5-8
J gene: TRBJ2-7
D gene: -
CDR3 protein: CASAPGQYISEQYF
CDR3 DNA: TGTGCCAGTGCCCCGGGACAATATATCTCCGAGCAGTACTTC

V gene: TRBV25-1
J gene: TRBJ2-1
D gene: TRBD1
CDR3 protein: CASKGQGYNEQFF
CDR3 DNA: TGTGCCAGCAAGGGACAGGGATACAATGAGCAGTTCTTC

V gene: TRBV7-2
J gene: TRBJ2-3
D gene: -
CDR3 protein: CASSIDRWELADTQYF
CDR3 DNA: TGTGCCAGCAGCATTGATAGGTGGGAGCTGGCAGATACGCAGTATTTT

V gene: TRBV19
J gene: TRBJ2-4
D gene: TRBD2
CDR3 protein: CASSIDLTSGREFGAKNIQYF
CDR3 DNA: TGTGCCAGTAGTATAGATCTGACTAGCGGGAGGGAGTTCGGAGCCAAAAACATTCAGTACTTC

V gene: TRBV27
J gene: TRBJ1-1
D gene: -
CDR3 protein: CASGQGNTEAFF
CDR3 DNA: TGTGCCAGCGGCCAGGGGAACACTGAAGCTTTCTTT

V gene: TRBV28
J gene: TRBJ1-4
D gene: -
CDR3 protein: CASSPAETNEKLFF
CDR3 DNA: TGTGCCAGCAGTCCCGCCGAAACTAATGAAAAACTGTTTTTT

V gene: TRBV6-5
J gene: TRBJ1-6
D gene: TRBD1
CDR3 protein: CASSRQGSDSPLHF
CDR3 DNA: TGTGCCAGCAGTAGACAGGGATCTGACTCACCCCTCCACTTT

V gene: TRBV14
J gene: TRBJ1-2
D gene: TRBD1
CDR3 protein: CASSHRTGTRGGYTF
CDR3 DNA: TGTGCCAGCAGCCACCGGACAGGGACGAGAGGTGGCTACACCTTC

V gene: TRBV3-1/TRBV3-2
J gene: TRBJ2-2
D gene: -
CDR3 protein: CASSHILTVNTGELFF
CDR3 DNA: TGTGCCAGCAGCCATATATTGACCGTGAACACCGGGGAGCTGTTTTTT

V gene: TRBV5-8
J gene: TRBJ1-1
D gene: -
CDR3 protein: CASSIRGGASLTEAFF
CDR3 DNA: TGTGCCAGCAGTATCCGGGGGGGGGCGAGTCTAACTGAAGCTTTCTTT

V gene: TRBV27
J gene: TRBJ1-5
D gene: -
CDR3 protein: CASSLTGPGQPQHF
CDR3 DNA: TGTGCCAGCAGTTTGACAGGCCCGGGGCAGCCCCAGCATTTT

V gene: TRBV7-8
J gene: TRBJ1-6
D gene: -
CDR3 protein: CASSDVIGTPNSPLHF
CDR3 DNA: TGTGCCAGCAGCGACGTTATTGGGACACCTAATTCACCCCTCCACTTT

V gene: TRBV29-1
J gene: TRBJ2-2
D gene: TRBD1
CDR3 protein: CSVAVTGDTGELFF
CDR3 DNA: TGCAGCGTTGCGGTGACAGGGGACACCGGGGAGCTGTTTTTT

V gene: TRBV5-5
J gene: TRBJ2-7
D gene: -
CDR3 protein: CASSAPGQYYEQYF
CDR3 DNA: TGTGCCAGCAGCGCCCCGGGACAATACTACGAGCAGTACTTC

V gene: TRBV4-1
J gene: TRBJ2-5
D gene: TRBD1
CDR3 protein: CASSQVTGERETQYF
CDR3 DNA: TGCGCCAGCAGCCAAGTCACAGGGGAGCGCGAGACCCAGTACTTC

V gene: TRBV7-7
J gene: TRBJ2-1
D gene: TRBD1
CDR3 protein: CASSLGTVDDNEQFF
CDR3 DNA: TGTGCTAGCAGCTTGGGGACAGTGGACGACAATGAGCAGTTCTTC

V gene: TRBV11-1
J gene: TRBJ2-5
D gene: TRBD2
CDR3 protein: CASSLAEGRAQYF
CDR3 DNA: TGTGCCAGCAGCTTAGCGGAGGGGAGGGCCCAGTACTTC

V gene: TRBV14
J gene: TRBJ1-1
D gene: -
CDR3 protein: CASSIRMNTEAFF
CDR3 DNA: TGTGCCAGCAGCATTCGGATGAACACTGAAGCTTTCTTT

V gene: TRBV6-2/TRBV6-3
J gene: TRBJ2-4
D gene: TRBD2
CDR3 protein: CASSSPSGGRSSIIAKNIQYF
CDR3 DNA: TGTGCCAGCAGTTCGCCTAGCGGGGGCCGATCTAGTATAATAGCCAAAAACATTCAGTACTTC

V gene: TRBV2
J gene: TRBJ2-5
D gene: TRBD1
CDR3 protein: CASSGTGTWETQYF
CDR3 DNA: TGTGCCAGCAGTGGGACAGGGACTTGGGAGACCCAGTACTTC

V gene: TRBV4-1
J gene: TRBJ2-2
D gene: -
CDR3 protein: CASSQDGGVNTGELFF
CDR3 DNA: TGCGCCAGCAGCCAAGATGGCGGGGTTAACACCGGGGAGCTGTTTTTT

V gene: TRBV5-1
J gene: TRBJ2-7
D gene: TRBD1
CDR3 protein: CASSLAGQGPYEQYF
CDR3 DNA: TGCGCCAGCAGCTTGGCGGGACAGGGTCCCTACGAGCAGTACTTC

V gene: TRBV29-1
J gene: TRBJ2-2
D gene: -
CDR3 protein: CSARLTNTGELFF
CDR3 DNA: TGCAGCGCGCGCCTCACGAACACCGGGGAGCTGTTTTTT

V gene: TRBV3-1/TRBV3-2
J gene: TRBJ1-2
D gene: -
CDR3 protein: CASSQDRGPNYGYTF
CDR3 DNA: TGTGCCAGCAGCCAAGATCGGGGGCCGAACTATGGCTACACCTTC

V gene: TRBV18
J gene: TRBJ2-5
D gene: TRBD2
CDR3 protein: CASSPQRNSGRRWETQYF
CDR3 DNA: TGTGCCAGCTCACCCCAACGCAATAGCGGGAGAAGGTGGGAGACCCAGTACTTC

V gene: TRBV4-2
J gene: TRBJ1-4
D gene: TRBD1
CDR3 protein: CASSHGTGNEKLFF
CDR3 DNA: TGTGCCAGCAGCCACGGGACAGGGAATGAAAAACTGTTTTTT

V gene: TRBV30
J gene: TRBJ1-6
D gene: TRBD1
CDR3 protein: CAWRVGQGNSPLHF
CDR3 DNA: TGTGCCTGGAGAGTCGGACAGGGGAATTCACCCCTCCACTTT

V gene: TRBV7-3
J gene: TRBJ2-1
D gene: TRBD2
CDR3 protein: CASSLTLGGRGPNNEQFF
CDR3 DNA: TGTGCCAGCAGCTTAACGTTAGGCGGGAGAGGACCGAACAATGAGCAGTTCTTC

V gene: TRBV30
J gene: TRBJ1-5
D gene: -
CDR3 protein: CAWRGQYSNQPQHF
CDR3 DNA: TGTGCCTGGAGAGGACAGTATAGCAATCAGCCCCAGCATTTT

V gene: TRBV19
J gene: TRBJ1-5
D gene: -
CDR3 protein: CASSIVRFNQPQHF
CDR3 DNA: TGTGCCAGTAGTATTGTCAGGTTCAATCAGCCCCAGCATTTT

V gene: TRBV3-1/TRBV3-2
J gene: TRBJ2-7
D gene: -
CDR3 protein: CASSHWSGRYEQYF
CDR3 DNA: TGTGCCAGCAGCCATTGGTCAGGGAGATACGAGCAGTACTTC